What follows are 10 T cell receptor beta chains derived from one specimen sequenced in a study of T cell repertoires in cytomegalovirus infection. TCRdb reanalysed the reads using MiXCR and keeps one entry per CDR3 protein. The repertoire includes tens of thousands of distinct CDR3 sequences, roughly 39% of them detected once, and approximately 93% sits in the top ten. Antigen specificity for these receptors is unknown. Sample: CD8+ T cells from cultured PBMCs, taken from culture after CMV antigen stimulation. The receptors stem from a human donor in good health (CMV status not recorded). Some clones in this sample may be carry-over from other donors' samples.

This clonotype was counted between two and nine times. V gene TRBV5-4 combines with J gene TRBJ2-2; D is possibly TRBD2 (5 bases). The germline CDR1 and CDR2 sequences are SGHNT and YYREEE (reference sequence). This CDR3 is 17 amino acids long. V was shortened by 4 bases and J by 3 bases, with 19 bases between the two germline ends. The CDR3 nucleotides read TGTGCCAGCAGCCAAACCCCGGACTCCCCATACACCGGGGAGCTGTTTTTT. Translation gives CASSQTPDSPYTGELFF.

V usage is TRBV7-9 and J usage is TRBJ1-1, with D hard to call. CDR1 is SEHNR, CDR2 FQNEAQ, per germline (reference sequence). The CDR3 runs 16 residues. V dropped 5 bases and J dropped 0 bases, with 16 bases sitting between them. The CDR3 nucleotides read TGTGCCAGCAGCCTAGTGAGGCAGATCCTGAACACTGAAGCTTTCTTT. Amino acid sequence: CASSLVRQILNTEAFF.

The chain uses TRBV12-5 and TRBJ1-6, with TRBD1 matching 9 bases. The V gene's germline CDR1 is LGHNT and CDR2 FRNRAP. CDR3 size: 19 residues. V was pared by 3 bases and J by 0 bases, with 9 bases of the junction left unmatched. This CDR3 is CASGLKTGTGSSYNSPLHF. The DNA for the CDR3 is TGTGCTAGTGGTTTAAAAACCGGGACAGGGAGCTCCTATAATTCACCCCTCCACTTT.

The rearrangement joins TRBV20-1 to TRBJ2-7; the D is unclear. CDR1 and CDR2 (germline): DFQATT, SNEGSKA (reference sequence). Trimming removed 7 bases at V and 2 bases at J, with 15 bases between. This CDR3 comprises 13 residues. The CDR3 DNA is TGCAGTGTCCCAAATCTAGAGGCCTACGAGCAGTACTTC. It is translated as CSVPNLEAYEQYF.

This rearrangement joins TRBV4-1 to TRBJ2-1; TRBD1 matches 9 bases. Per the germline V gene, CDR1 is MGHRA and CDR2 is YSYEKL. V shed 0 bases and J 1 base; nucleotides not matched to a gene: 13. This CDR3 contains 20 residues. For the CDR3, the DNA is TGCGCCAGCAGCCAAGATTACACATTGTGGGGACAGGGATCCTACAATGAGCAGTTCTTC. Its protein product is CASSQDYTLWGQGSYNEQFF.

This clonotype was recorded a few times. This chain links TRBV5-1 with TRBJ2-6; D is undetermined. Germline-derived CDR1 and CDR2 are SGHRS and YFSETQ. The CDR3 covers 16 residues. Trimming took off 2 bases at V and 0 bases at J, with 9 bases between the two ends. In DNA form, the CDR3 reads TGCGCCAGCAGCTTTGACTCCGGCTCTGGGGCCAACGTCCTGACTTTC. Translating gives CASSFDSGSGANVLTF.

The chain recombines TRBV12-3 or TRBV12-4 with TRBJ2-1; 7 nucleotides agree with TRBD2. This CDR3 is 15 amino acids long. Trimming cost V 7 bases and J 4 bases; bases outside gene matches: 10. In DNA form, the CDR3 reads TGTGCCAGCACCGATGGACTAGATCTGTACAATGAGCAGTTCTTC. The encoded protein is CASTDGLDLYNEQFF.

There are a few counts of this clonotype. This chain uses TRBV19 with TRBJ2-7; TRBD1 agrees at 11 bases. The germline V gene has CDR1 LNHDA and CDR2 SQIVND (reference sequence). Losses at the gene ends were 3 bases for V and 3 bases for J; bases not matched to a gene: 4. CDR3 length: 15 amino acids. In DNA form, the CDR3 reads TGTGCCAGTAGTATCGGACAGGGGGCTTTCTACGAGCAGTACTTC. As protein: CASSIGQGAFYEQYF.

In this sample, this clonotype turned up a few times. The gene calls are TRBV12-3 or TRBV12-4 and TRBJ2-3; D is undetermined. Trimming took off 6 bases at V and 5 bases at J, with 18 bases between the two ends. There are 15 residues in the CDR3. CDR3 loop: CASSSVLTSRDTQYF. In DNA, the CDR3 is TGTGCCAGCAGCTCCGTCCTGACAAGTCGAGATACGCAGTATTTT.

This clonotype was recorded only once. The rearrangement joins TRBV27 to TRBJ2-3, with D tentatively TRBD1 (6 bases). Germline V gene lookup returns CDR1 MNHEY and CDR2 SMNVEV (reference sequence). CDR3 length equals 13 residues. Trimming pared 4 bases from V and 4 bases from J, leaving 9 bases between. The CDR3: CASSSTGADTQYF. In nucleotides, the CDR3 is TGTGCCAGCAGTTCGACAGGAGCAGATACGCAGTATTTT.